A selection of T cell receptor beta chains follows, all from one sample in a study of blood T cell repertoires in COVID-19. The data were produced by immunoSEQ multiplex PCR, yet TCRdb's version contains in-frame clones alone and is incomplete. The table lists some 99,000 clones, around 90% of them singletons. Source material: peripheral blood. All receptors derive from a man aged 65 to 79 with acute or convalescent COVID-19. Each CDR3 is given with its conserved first and last residue.

V	J	CDR3
TRBV4-1	TRBJ1-2	CASSQDRGRFLYGYTF
TRBV20-1	TRBJ1-1	CSASSQGEAFF
TRBV5-6	TRBJ2-1	CASSAYRVWKNEQFF
TRBV24-1	TRBJ2-7	CATSDLRRTAYF
TRBV5-1	TRBJ1-1	CASSYGGNTEAFF
TRBV5-1	TRBJ2-3	CASSLRDRGTDTQYF
TRBV6-5	TRBJ2-1	CASRWTGGRDEQFF
TRBV6-5	TRBJ1-2	CASSNEYGYTF
TRBV5-6	TRBJ2-2	CASSFRLAGRAGELFF
TRBV7-6	TRBJ1-1	CASSLGRAGLTVNTEAFF
TRBV9	TRBJ1-4	CASSVGLRGIATNEKLFF
TRBV6-4	TRBJ1-1	CASSRTGNTEAFF
TRBV27	TRBJ2-1	CASSLSPVTSGNEQFF
TRBV9	TRBJ1-1	CASSPWLASMNTEAFF
TRBV5-1	TRBJ2-3	CASTSAGGTDTQYF
TRBV5-1	TRBJ1-2	CASSLEGQVYGYTF
TRBV19	TRBJ1-4	CASSGQGFEKLFF
TRBV7-6	TRBJ2-1	CASTTQGGYNEQFF
TRBV5-1	TRBJ1-3	CASSLTGLDGNTIYF
TRBV3-1/TRBV3-2	TRBJ1-4	CASSLEGGAAPTNEKLFF
TRBV11-3	TRBJ2-6	CASSPGGYGANVLTF
TRBV15	TRBJ1-1	CATSRDRGRYQAFF
TRBV10-3	TRBJ2-5	CAIGQGGQETQYF
TRBV7-6	TRBJ2-7	CASSLRPTGGPTYEQYF
TRBV3-1/TRBV3-2	TRBJ2-1	CASSQGLSSYNEQFF
TRBV30	TRBJ1-3	CACVIQGSGNTIYF